Sequencing of this T cell receptor beta chain was carried out in a study of shared clonotypes between healthy human individuals. Details on this clone: Its antigen is not known.

The CDR3 sequence is 15 residues long. In germline, CDR1 is SGHAT, CDR2 FQDESV (reference sequence). V lost 0 bases and J lost 4, with 12 bases in between. Points from the study as a whole: Memory subsets had estimated richness that was generally smaller than that of naive subsets. Depth of sequencing was expected to influence donor clonotype sharing. The sharing of 5% to 6.5% of naive CD4 clonotypes was seen across several donors.

Each subset's genomic DNA was split evenly across several immunoSEQ plates. Profiled with immunoSEQ multiplex PCR; TCRdb holds only in-frame clones, not every one. This table holds 2 million to 2.5 million clones, over 85% found once. The J gene is TRBJ1-1, the V gene TRBV11-1; D possibly corresponds to TRBD1 (6 bases). Sequencing input: naive CD4+ T cells from PBMCs. Subset defined: CD45RA+ positively selected. This receptor was taken from a young man in good health. Some clones in this sample may be carry-over from other donors' samples. CDR3 region: CASSLAGGQSTEAFF. CDR3 bases: TGTGCCAGCAGCTTAGCGGGGGGGCAGAGCACTGAAGCTTTCTTT.